The 30 T cell receptor beta chains below come from one sample, sequenced in a study of blood T cell repertoires in COVID-19. The table came from immunoSEQ multiplex PCR; TCRdb's copy has only in-frame clones and leaves some out. This table holds about 210,000 clones, 86% found once. The specimen sequenced was PBMCs or T cells enriched from blood (not recorded which). Receptor source: a man in his forties with acute COVID-19.

This chain joins TRBV7-8 and TRBJ1-5; TRBD1 matches 9 bases. The junction had 13 bases not matched to a gene; V was cut back by 10 bases and J by 3 bases. Germline CDR1 reads SGHVS; CDR2 reads FQNEAQ. This CDR3 contains 16 residues. CDR3 in DNA: TGTGCCACCTCTGAGTGGGACAGGGTTTTCAATCAGCCCCAGCATTTT. Translating it yields CATSEWDRVFNQPQHF.

CDR3 region: CASGLPGQEGNTIYF. The DNA of the CDR3 is TGTGCCAGCGGATTACCGGGACAGGAAGGAAACACCATATATTTT. The genes are TRBV25-1 and TRBJ1-3; 8 bases match TRBD1. Germline CDR1 and CDR2: MGHDK and SYGVNS. CDR3 size: 15 residues. The V gene end was trimmed by 8 bases and the J gene end by 4 bases; junction bases not matched to a gene: 10.

The chain links TRBV18 to TRBJ1-2, with D maybe TRBD1 (5 bases). This CDR3 comprises 16 residues. With 3 bases removed from V and 1 base from J, the gap between germline ends came to 15 bases. The germline gives CDR1 KGHSH, CDR2 LQKENI. The CDR3 DNA reads as TGTGCCAGCTCACCCGACAGAGGGAGGCGTAACTATGGCTACACCTTC. Translation: CASSPDRGRRNYGYTF.

The V gene is TRBV28, the J gene TRBJ1-1, with 9 bases identical to TRBD1. Per germline, CDR1 MDHEN and CDR2 SYDVKM. With V trimmed by 7 bases and J by 1 base, 4 bases remained unmatched. CDR3 length: 14 amino acids. The DNA for the CDR3 is TGTGCCAGCATTACAGGGGGCGCGAACACTGAAGCTTTCTTT. As protein: CASITGGANTEAFF.

The J gene is TRBJ2-1, the V gene TRBV11-2; 10 bases agree with TRBD2. This CDR3 is 16 amino acids long. The ends lost 5 bases at V and 6 bases at J; junction bases unmatched: 10. Germline lookup yields CDR1 SGHAT and CDR2 FQNNGV. CDR3 DNA sequence: TGTGCCAGCAGCGACTGGCTAGCGGGAGATCCCAATGAGCAGTTCTTC. Amino acid sequence: CASSDWLAGDPNEQFF.

The rearrangement uses TRBV3-1 (or the pseudogene TRBV3-2) and TRBJ1-5, with 8 bases aligning to TRBD1. CDR1 is LGHDT, CDR2 YNNKEL, per germline (reference sequence). Trimming cost V 4 bases and J 7 bases; bases outside gene matches: 6. The length of the CDR3 is 14 residues. CDR3 sequence: CASSPGQGVQPQHF. CDR3 bases: TGTGCCAGCAGCCCTGGACAGGGAGTACAGCCCCAGCATTTT.

The CDR3 bases are TGTGCCAGTGCATCGGGGGTATTGGCAGCTAATCAGCCCCAGCATTTT. It specifies CASASGVLAANQPQHF. This rearrangement joins TRBV19 to TRBJ1-5, with D possibly TRBD1 on 5 matching bases. Germline V gene sequence: CDR1 LNHDA, CDR2 SQIVND (reference sequence). V lost 8 bases and J 4 bases, leaving 21 bases between the germline ends. The CDR3 length is 16 residues.

The V gene is TRBV7-2, the J gene TRBJ1-2, with D uncertain. Trimming pared 1 base from V and 4 bases from J, leaving 16 bases between. Germline V CDR1 and CDR2: SGHTA, FQGNSA. This CDR3 is 16 amino acids long. CDR3 coding DNA: TGTGCCAGCAGCTTAGGCCCCGCAGGTAACACCTATGGCTACACCTTC. Protein: CASSLGPAGNTYGYTF.

The V call is TRBV6-5, the J call TRBJ1-1, with D unclear. This CDR3 comprises 14 residues. Per the germline V gene, CDR1 is MNHEY and CDR2 is SVGAGI. V shed 2 bases and J shed 3 bases, with 10 bases lying between them. The CDR3 DNA sequence: TGTGCCAGCAGTTACGTGGACGGGGACACTGAAGCTTTCTTT. This gives the protein CASSYVDGDTEAFF.

This clone was picked up one time. V gene TRBV12-3 or TRBV12-4 combines with J gene TRBJ1-5, with a possible D match to TRBD1 (6 bases). With 3 bases removed from V and 5 bases from J, the gap between germline ends came to 8 bases. The CDR3 runs to 13 residues. The CDR3 DNA reads TGTGCCAGCAGTTTGGGGGCTTATCAGCCCCAGCATTTT. Amino acids: CASSLGAYQPQHF.

In this sample, this clone turned up a few times. The V and J genes are TRBV5-1 and TRBJ1-1; TRBD1 matches 10 bases. Germline V gene sequence: CDR1 SGHRS, CDR2 YFSETQ. The CDR3 has 14 residues. V shed 4 bases, J shed 7 bases, and the junction held 7 bases outside the gene matches. CDR3 DNA sequence: TGCGCCAGCAGCGTAGACAGGGGGCGCGTTGAAGCTTTCTTT. Translating gives CASSVDRGRVEAFF.

The rearrangement uses TRBV5-8 and TRBJ1-4, with a weak D call TRBD1 (5 bases). This CDR3 has 12 residues. The ends were cut back, 4 bases at V and 8 bases at J, with 9 bases in the middle. Germline V gene lookup returns CDR1 SGHTS and CDR2 YDEGEE. CDR3 protein: CASSRRQEKLFF. Written as DNA, the CDR3 is TGTGCCAGCAGCAGAAGACAGGAAAAACTGTTTTTT.

The V gene is TRBV11-3, the J gene TRBJ2-1, with TRBD2 matching over 7 bases. CDR1 and CDR2 from the germline V gene are SGHNT and YENEEA. V lost 1 base, J lost 3 bases, and 3 bases stayed unmatched. The CDR3 is 15 residues long. CDR3 sequence: CASSLGAGDYNEQFF. The CDR3 region has the DNA TGTGCCAGCAGCTTAGGGGCGGGAGACTACAATGAGCAGTTCTTC. The whole variable domain, remainder taken from reference TRBV11-3 and TRBJ2-1, is EAGVVQSPRYKIIEKKQPVAFWCNPISGHNTLYWYLQNLGQGPELLIRYENEEAVDDSQLPKDRFSAERLKGVDSTLKIQPAELGDSAVYLCASSLGAGDYNEQFFGPGTRLTVL.

The rearrangement joins TRBV5-1 to TRBJ1-2; TRBD1 is a possible D gene (6 bases). Trimming stripped 0 bases from V and 6 bases from J, with 18 bases between. CDR3 length: 16 residues. Germline-derived CDR1 and CDR2 are SGHRS and YFSETQ. CDR3 coding DNA: TGCGCCAGCAGCTTGGATTGGACCGGGACACCCAATGGCTACACCTTC. It specifies CASSLDWTGTPNGYTF.

The chain employs TRBV4-2 and TRBJ1-1, with 8 bases lining up with TRBD1. With V trimmed by 0 bases and J by 4 bases, 13 bases remained unmatched. The CDR3 runs 18 residues. The germline gives CDR1 LGHNA, CDR2 YNFKEQ. CDR3 amino acids: CASSQDRGQAWGSTEAFF. The CDR3 bases are TGTGCCAGCAGCCAAGATCGGGGACAGGCGTGGGGGAGCACTGAAGCTTTCTTT.

This clone was recorded only once. J is TRBJ2-7 and V is TRBV5-6; D ambiguous. The CDR3 consists of 13 residues. Deletions cut 1 base from V and 5 bases from J, with 10 bases between. Per the germline V gene, CDR1 is SGHDT and CDR2 is YYEEEE. The CDR3 is CASSLFTVDEQYF. CDR3 in DNA: TGTGCCAGCAGCTTGTTTACGGTTGACGAGCAGTACTTC.

V and J are TRBV3-1 (or the pseudogene TRBV3-2) and TRBJ1-2; the D gene is possibly TRBD1 (5 bases). CDR3 size: 11 residues. Germline values: CDR1 LGHDT, CDR2 YNNKEL (reference sequence). V lost 1 base, J lost 8 bases, and 5 bases lay in between. CDR3: CASSQGGGYTF. CDR3 nucleotides: TGTGCCAGCAGCCAAGGGGGCGGCTACACCTTC.

V and J are TRBV7-8 and TRBJ2-7; TRBD2 might be the D (5 bases). Germline V gene lookup returns CDR1 SGHVS and CDR2 FQNEAQ. V lost 8 bases, J lost 1 base, and 12 bases lay in between. CDR3 length equals 13 residues. DNA for the CDR3: TGTGCCAGCCTCCCCAGCGGATCCTACGAGCAGTACTTC. Its protein is CASLPSGSYEQYF.

The chain uses TRBV30 and TRBJ1-5; tentative D call: TRBD1 (5 bases). With 1 base removed from V and 2 bases from J, the gap between germline ends came to 9 bases. This CDR3 is built from 14 residues. CDR1 GTSNPN and CDR2 SVGIG come from the germline V gene (reference sequence). As DNA, the CDR3 is TGTGCCTGGAGTGCCCAGGGTGGCAATCAGCCCCAGCATTTT. Translated: CAWSAQGGNQPQHF.

The rearrangement uses TRBV5-1 and TRBJ1-1; 7 nucleotides align to TRBD1. The CDR3 totals 14 residues. V gave up 1 base and J gave up 5 bases; unmatched junction bases: 5. Germline V gene lookup returns CDR1 SGHRS and CDR2 YFSETQ. This chain's CDR3 is CASSLQGDTTEAFF. CDR3 coding DNA: TGCGCCAGCAGCTTGCAGGGGGATACGACTGAAGCTTTCTTT.

The chain carries TRBV19 and TRBJ2-2, with 11 bases identical to TRBD2. Germline V CDR1 and CDR2: LNHDA, SQIVND (reference sequence). J lost 1 base, V lost 3 bases, and 4 bases had no gene match. The CDR3 spans 17 residues. The CDR3: CASSISGTSGNTGELFF. For the CDR3, the DNA is TGTGCCAGTAGTATTTCGGGGACTAGCGGGAACACCGGGGAGCTGTTTTTT.

V gene TRBV28 combines with J gene TRBJ1-6, with D possibly being TRBD1 (6 bases). The CDR3 has 16 amino acids. Deletions cut 3 bases from V and 4 bases from J, with 13 bases between. From germline, CDR1 is MDHEN and CDR2 SYDVKM. In nucleotides, the CDR3 is TGTGCCAGCAGTTTTTCAGGGGTCGGGTATAATTCACCCCTCCACTTT. Amino acid sequence: CASSFSGVGYNSPLHF.

This rearrangement joins TRBV19 to TRBJ1-2, with D possibly being TRBD1 (6 bases). The V end was cut by 3 bases, the J end by 3 bases, with 11 bases between. This CDR3 has 14 residues. The germline V gene has CDR1 LNHDA and CDR2 SQIVND (reference sequence). The CDR3 DNA reads as TGTGCCAGTAGTATTTCCGACAGGCACTATGGCTACACCTTC. Translation gives CASSISDRHYGYTF. Supplemented by reference TRBV19 and TRBJ1-2, the full variable domain reads DGGITQSPKYLFRKEGQNVTLSCEQNLNHDAMYWYRQDPGQGLRLIYYSQIVNDFQKGDIAEGYSVSREKKESFPLTVTSAQKNPTAFYLCASSISDRHYGYTFGSGTRLTVV.

The V gene is TRBV2, the J gene TRBJ2-5, with TRBD2 matching 9 bases. CDR3 length equals 14 residues. Germline assignment: CDR1 SNHLY and CDR2 FYNNEI. J was trimmed by 5 bases and V by 8 bases; bases with no gene match: 9. This chain's CDR3 is CASEPGLARETQYF. The CDR3 bases are TGTGCCAGCGAGCCGGGACTAGCCCGTGAGACCCAGTACTTC.

The genes are TRBV28 and TRBJ2-5; D may be TRBD1 (5 bases). CDR1 is MDHEN, CDR2 SYDVKM, per germline. The CDR3 is made up of 12 amino acids. Trimming shortened V by 11 bases and J by 4 bases, and 14 bases separated the two germline ends. The CDR3 here is CAAQEPPETQYF. As DNA, the CDR3 is TGTGCCGCACAGGAGCCTCCAGAGACCCAGTACTTC. Combining the CDR3 with reference TRBV28 and TRBJ2-5 gives the whole variable domain DVKVTQSSRYLVKRTGEKVFLECVQDMDHENMFWYRQDPGLGLRLIYFSYDVKMKEKGDIPEGYSVSREKKERFSLILESASTNQTSMYLCAAQEPPETQYFGPGTRLLVL.

This chain joins TRBV7-9 and TRBJ2-5; 11 nucleotides line up with TRBD1. Germline-derived CDR1 and CDR2 are SEHNR and FQNEAQ (reference sequence). With V trimmed by 4 bases and J by 4 bases, 5 bases remained unmatched. The CDR3 covers 15 residues. Written as DNA, the CDR3 is TGTGCCAGCAGCTCCCGGGACAGGGGGATAGAGACCCAGTACTTC. Translation: CASSSRDRGIETQYF.

This chain links TRBV25-1 with TRBJ2-3; D possibly corresponds to TRBD1 (5 bases). The ends were cut back, 4 bases at V and 1 base at J, with 18 bases in the middle. This CDR3 is built from 17 residues. Germline V gene data show CDR1 as MGHDK and CDR2 as SYGVNS. The CDR3 DNA reads TGTGCCAGCAGTGGCAGTAAGGGCGCAGGGCGCACAGATACGCAGTATTTT. Amino acid sequence: CASSGSKGAGRTDTQYF.

This CDR3 reads CASQPGHSYNEQFF. CDR3 DNA sequence: TGTGCCTCCCAACCGGGACATAGTTACAATGAGCAGTTCTTC. The chain carries TRBV18 and TRBJ2-1; D might be TRBD1 (6 bases). Trimming took off 11 bases at V and 4 bases at J, with 18 bases between the two ends. The CDR3 has 14 residues. Germline loops: CDR1 KGHSH, CDR2 LQKENI.

The chain has TRBV11-2 and TRBJ1-1; 7 nucleotides align to TRBD1. J gave up 0 bases and V 5 bases, and 9 bases lay outside the gene matches. Per the germline V gene, CDR1 is SGHAT and CDR2 is FQNNGV. The length of the CDR3 is 16 residues. For the CDR3, the DNA is TGTGCCAGCAGCCAGGGGAAGGGGGCGATGAACACTGAAGCTTTCTTT. Translation gives CASSQGKGAMNTEAFF.

The chain couples TRBV7-9 to TRBJ1-2; 7 bases are a match to TRBD1. The CDR3 length is 17 residues. The ends lost 5 bases at V and 4 bases at J; junction bases unmatched: 16. Germline V gives CDR1 SEHNR, CDR2 FQNEAQ (reference sequence). The CDR3 is CASSPARPGQASYGYTF. In DNA, the CDR3 is TGTGCCAGCAGCCCAGCGCGCCCTGGACAGGCCTCCTATGGCTACACCTTC.